The clone carrying this T cell receptor beta chain was counted at least ten times. These data originate in a study of spatial heterogeneity in lung cancer. Turning to the study itself: Available follow-up PBMC samples, collected a median of about 24 months post-resection, were sequenced.

TCRdb independently ran MiXCR on the 5' RACE reads; one entry per CDR3 protein. The table has around 27,000 distinct CDR3 sequences, approximately 5.9% seen once; the top ten hold 20% to 30%. The V gene's germline CDR1 is LGHNA and CDR2 YNFKEQ. V was clipped by 4 bases and J by 5 bases, with 17 bases between them. CDR3 length: 15 amino acids. The time point denotes: blood at routine non-recurrence follow-up after resection. Sequencing was performed on PBMCs, taken at follow-up. The V call is TRBV4-2, the J call TRBJ1-1, with a weak D call TRBD1 (6 bases). The TCR originated in a female donor with early-stage non-small cell lung cancer. This CDR3 is CASSRLDRGETEAFF. The CDR3 coding sequence is TGTGCCAGCAGCCGTCTCGATAGGGGGGAAACTGAAGCTTTCTTT.